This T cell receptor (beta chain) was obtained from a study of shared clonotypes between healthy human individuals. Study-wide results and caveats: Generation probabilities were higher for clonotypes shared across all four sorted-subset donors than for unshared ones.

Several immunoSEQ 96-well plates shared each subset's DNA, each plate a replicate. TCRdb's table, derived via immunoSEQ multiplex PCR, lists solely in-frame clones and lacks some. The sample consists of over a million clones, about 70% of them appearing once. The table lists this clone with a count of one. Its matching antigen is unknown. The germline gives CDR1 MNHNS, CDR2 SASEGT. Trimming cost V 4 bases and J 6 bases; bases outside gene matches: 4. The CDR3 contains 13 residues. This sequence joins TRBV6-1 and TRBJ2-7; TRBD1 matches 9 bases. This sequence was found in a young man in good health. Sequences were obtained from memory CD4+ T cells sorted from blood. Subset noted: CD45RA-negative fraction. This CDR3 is CASSAPTGGEQYF. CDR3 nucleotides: TGTGCCAGCAGTGCCCCGACAGGGGGCGAGCAGTACTTC.